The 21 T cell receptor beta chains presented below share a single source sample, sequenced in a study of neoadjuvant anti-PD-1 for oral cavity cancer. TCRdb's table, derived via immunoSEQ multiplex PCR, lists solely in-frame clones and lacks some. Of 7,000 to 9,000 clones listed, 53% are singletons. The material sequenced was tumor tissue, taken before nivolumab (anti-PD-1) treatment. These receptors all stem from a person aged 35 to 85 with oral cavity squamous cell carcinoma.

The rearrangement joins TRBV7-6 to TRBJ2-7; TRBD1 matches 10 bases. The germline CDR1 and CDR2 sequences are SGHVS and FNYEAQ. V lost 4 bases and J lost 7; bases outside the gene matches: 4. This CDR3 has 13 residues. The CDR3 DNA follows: TGTGCCAGCAGCTCGGGACAGGGGAGGGAGCAGTACTTC. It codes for CASSSGQGREQYF.

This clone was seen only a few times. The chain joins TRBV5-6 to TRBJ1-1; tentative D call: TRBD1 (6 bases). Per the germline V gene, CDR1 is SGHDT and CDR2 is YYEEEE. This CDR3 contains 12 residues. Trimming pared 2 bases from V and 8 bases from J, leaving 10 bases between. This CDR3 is CASSLQGTEAFF. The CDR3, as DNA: TGTGCCAGCAGCTTACAGGGTACCGAAGCTTTCTTT.

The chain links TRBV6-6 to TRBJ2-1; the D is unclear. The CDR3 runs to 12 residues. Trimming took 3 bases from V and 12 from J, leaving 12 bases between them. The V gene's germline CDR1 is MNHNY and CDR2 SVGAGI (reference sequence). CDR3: CASSYGSTGQFF. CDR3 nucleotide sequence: TGTGCCAGCAGTTATGGTTCGACCGGGCAGTTCTTC.

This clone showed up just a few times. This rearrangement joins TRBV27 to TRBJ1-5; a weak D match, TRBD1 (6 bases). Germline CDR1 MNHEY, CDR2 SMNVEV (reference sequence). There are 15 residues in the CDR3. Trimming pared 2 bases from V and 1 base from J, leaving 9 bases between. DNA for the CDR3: TGTGCCAGCAGTTTACAAACAGGGAGCAATCAGCCCCAGCATTTT. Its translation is CASSLQTGSNQPQHF.

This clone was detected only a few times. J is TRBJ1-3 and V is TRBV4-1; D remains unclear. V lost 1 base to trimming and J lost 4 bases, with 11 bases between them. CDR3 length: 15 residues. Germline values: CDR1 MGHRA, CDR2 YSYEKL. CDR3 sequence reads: CASSQGGQRGNTIYF. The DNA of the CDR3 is TGCGCCAGCAGCCAAGGAGGGCAAAGAGGAAACACCATATATTTT.

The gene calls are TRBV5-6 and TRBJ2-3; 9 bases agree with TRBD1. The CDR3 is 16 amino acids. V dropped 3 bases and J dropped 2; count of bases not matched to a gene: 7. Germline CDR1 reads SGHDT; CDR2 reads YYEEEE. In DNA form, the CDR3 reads TGTGCCAGCAGCTACCAGACAGGGGGGCCCACAGATACGCAGTATTTT. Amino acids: CASSYQTGGPTDTQYF.

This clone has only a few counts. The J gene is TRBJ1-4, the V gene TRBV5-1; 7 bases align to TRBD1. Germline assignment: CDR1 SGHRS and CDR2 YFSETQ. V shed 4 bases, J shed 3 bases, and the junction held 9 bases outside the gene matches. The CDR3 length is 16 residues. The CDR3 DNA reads TGCGCCAGCAGCCCCGGACAGGACTCCTCTAATGAAAAACTGTTTTTT. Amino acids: CASSPGQDSSNEKLFF.

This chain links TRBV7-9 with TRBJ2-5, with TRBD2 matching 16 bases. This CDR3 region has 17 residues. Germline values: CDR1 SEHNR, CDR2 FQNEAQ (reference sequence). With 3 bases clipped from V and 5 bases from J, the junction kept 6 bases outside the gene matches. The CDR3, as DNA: TGTGCCAGCAGCTTCGCCGGGACTAGCGGGAGGGTTGAGACCCAGTACTTC. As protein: CASSFAGTSGRVETQYF.

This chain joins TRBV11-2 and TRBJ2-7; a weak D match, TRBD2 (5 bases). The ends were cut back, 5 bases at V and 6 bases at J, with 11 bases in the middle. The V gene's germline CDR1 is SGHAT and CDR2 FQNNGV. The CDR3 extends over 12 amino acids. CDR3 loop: CASSRWRFEQYF. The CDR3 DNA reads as TGTGCCAGCAGCCGATGGAGGTTCGAGCAGTACTTC.

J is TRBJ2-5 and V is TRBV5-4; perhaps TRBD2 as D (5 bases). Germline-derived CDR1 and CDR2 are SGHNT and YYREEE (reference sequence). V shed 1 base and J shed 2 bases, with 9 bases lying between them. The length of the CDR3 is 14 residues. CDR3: CASSLRLQQETQYF. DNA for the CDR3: TGTGCCAGCAGCTTGAGACTACAGCAAGAGACCCAGTACTTC.

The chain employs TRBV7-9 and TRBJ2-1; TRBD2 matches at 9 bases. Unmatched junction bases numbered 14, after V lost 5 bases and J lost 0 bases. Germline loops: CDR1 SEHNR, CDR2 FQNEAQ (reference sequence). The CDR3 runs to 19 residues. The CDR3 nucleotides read TGTGCCAGCAGCACCCGGGGTAGCGGGAGTCCCGACTCCTACAATGAGCAGTTCTTC. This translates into CASSTRGSGSPDSYNEQFF.

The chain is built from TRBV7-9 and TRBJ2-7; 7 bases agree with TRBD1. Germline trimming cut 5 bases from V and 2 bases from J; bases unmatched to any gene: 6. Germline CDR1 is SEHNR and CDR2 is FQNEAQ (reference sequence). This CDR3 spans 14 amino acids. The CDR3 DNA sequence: TGTGCCAGCAGCAACCTAAGGGGGCCCTACGAGCAGTACTTC. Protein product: CASSNLRGPYEQYF.

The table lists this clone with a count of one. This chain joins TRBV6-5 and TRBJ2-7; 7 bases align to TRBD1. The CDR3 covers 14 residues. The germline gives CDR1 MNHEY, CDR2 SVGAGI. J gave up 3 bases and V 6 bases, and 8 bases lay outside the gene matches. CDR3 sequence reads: CASSRGIGGYEQYF. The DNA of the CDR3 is TGTGCCAGCAGCAGGGGGATAGGGGGCTACGAGCAGTACTTC.

The chain's CDR3 is CSVGGGQASSTDTQYF. The CDR3 nucleotides are TGCAGCGTTGGGGGAGGACAGGCGTCTAGCACAGATACGCAGTATTTT. The V and J genes are TRBV29-1 and TRBJ2-3; tentatively, D is TRBD1 (7 bases). Deletions cut 4 bases from V and 0 bases from J, with 17 bases between. CDR1 and CDR2 (germline): SQVTM, ANQGSEA. CDR3 length: 16 amino acids.

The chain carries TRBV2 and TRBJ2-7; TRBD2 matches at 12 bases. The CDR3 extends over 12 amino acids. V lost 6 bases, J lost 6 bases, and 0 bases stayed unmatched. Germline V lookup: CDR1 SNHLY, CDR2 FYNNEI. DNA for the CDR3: TGTGCCAGCAGGACTAGCGGGAGCGAGCAGTACTTC. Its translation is CASRTSGSEQYF.

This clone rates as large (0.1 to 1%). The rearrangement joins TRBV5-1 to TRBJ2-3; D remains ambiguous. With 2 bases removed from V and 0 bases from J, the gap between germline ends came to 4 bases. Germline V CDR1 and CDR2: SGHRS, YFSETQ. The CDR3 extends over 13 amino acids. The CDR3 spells CASSFSSTDTQYF. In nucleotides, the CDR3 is TGCGCCAGCAGCTTCTCTAGCACAGATACGCAGTATTTT. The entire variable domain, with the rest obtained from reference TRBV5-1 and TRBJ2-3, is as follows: KAGVTQTPRYLIKTRGQQVTLSCSPISGHRSVSWYQQTPGQGLQFLFEYFSETQRNKGNFPGRFSGRQFSNSRSEMNVSTLELGDSALYLCASSFSSTDTQYFGPGTRLTVL.

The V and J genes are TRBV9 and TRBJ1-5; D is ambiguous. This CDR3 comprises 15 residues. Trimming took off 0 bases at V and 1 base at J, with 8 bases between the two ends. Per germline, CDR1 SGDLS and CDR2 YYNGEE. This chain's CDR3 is CASSVGRESNQPQHF. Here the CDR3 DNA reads TGTGCCAGCAGCGTAGGGAGAGAGAGCAATCAGCCCCAGCATTTT. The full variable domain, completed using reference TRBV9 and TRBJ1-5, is DSGVTQTPKHLITATGQRVTLRCSPRSGDLSVYWYQQSLDQGLQFLIQYYNGEERAKGNILERFSAQQFPDLHSELNLSSLELGDSALYFCASSVGRESNQPQHFGDGTRLSIL.

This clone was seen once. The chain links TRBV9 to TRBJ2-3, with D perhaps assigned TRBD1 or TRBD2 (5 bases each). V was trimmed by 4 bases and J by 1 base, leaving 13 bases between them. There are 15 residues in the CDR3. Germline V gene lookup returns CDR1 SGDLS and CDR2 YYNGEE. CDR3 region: CASSTWDGGTDTQYF. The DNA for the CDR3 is TGTGCCAGCAGCACCTGGGACGGAGGCACAGATACGCAGTATTTT.

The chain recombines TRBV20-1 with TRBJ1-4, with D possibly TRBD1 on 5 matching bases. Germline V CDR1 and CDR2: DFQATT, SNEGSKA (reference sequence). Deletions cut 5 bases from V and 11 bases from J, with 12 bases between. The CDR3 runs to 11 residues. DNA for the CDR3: TGCAGTGCTTGGGACGTAAGGAAACTGTTTTTT. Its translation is CSAWDVRKLFF.

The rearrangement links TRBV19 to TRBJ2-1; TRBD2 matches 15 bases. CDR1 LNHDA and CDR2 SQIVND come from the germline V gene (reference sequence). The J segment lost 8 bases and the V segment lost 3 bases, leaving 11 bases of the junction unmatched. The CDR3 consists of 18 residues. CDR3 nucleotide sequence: TGTGCCAGTAGTATGGGACTAGCGGGAGGTCGTTCAGGGGATGAGCAGTTCTTC. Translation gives CASSMGLAGGRSGDEQFF.

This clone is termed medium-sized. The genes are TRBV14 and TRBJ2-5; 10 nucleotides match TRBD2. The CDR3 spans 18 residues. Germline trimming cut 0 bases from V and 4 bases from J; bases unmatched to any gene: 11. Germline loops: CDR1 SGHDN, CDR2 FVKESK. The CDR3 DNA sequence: TGTGCCAGCAGCCAAGATTTGGCTAGCGGGAGTAGAGGAGAGACCCAGTACTTC. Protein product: CASSQDLASGSRGETQYF.